This record looks at one T cell receptor beta chain sequence and its context. No antigen is known for it. The sample holds no much larger clone one base away, and base qualities are not on file. This entry belongs to a study of blood T cell repertoires in COVID-19 (dated by TCRdb to the early 2020s). Context from the whole study: Samples from collaborators originated in the United States, Italy and Spain and spanned both the acute and convalescent phases of COVID-19. The material from the prospective study consisted of cDNA or gDNA derived from T cells, B-cell-depleted T cells, or PBMCs. Deeply sampled blood TCRbeta repertoires from subjects exposed to, actively infected with, or recovered from COVID-19 were included in the dataset. A freely available public database, intended as a resource for researchers studying the immune response to SARS-CoV-2, is where the repertoires were released. The samples were drawn from two sources: the first 160 participants of the ongoing ImmuneRACE study, and over 1,000 subjects contributed by 6 global collaborators. Sample metadata almost always included a de-identified subject ID, COVID-19 status, age in years and sex. Where available, HLA class I and class II types were taken from metadata supplied by the sample provider and were not determined by assay-based typing.

Collaborating institutions collected whole blood in K2EDTA tubes following their own protocols. Collaborator samples were shipped for TCRbeta analysis as frozen whole blood, isolated PBMCs, or DNA extracted from either sample type. Findings and caveats that apply to the study as a whole: Clinical and demographic metadata were provided uncurated, with the amount varying by source and participant.

TCRbeta CDR3 regions were amplified from genomic DNA using the immunoSEQ Assay, a bias-controlled multiplex PCR. For the original study's pipeline: Nucleated cell counts per sample were estimated from amplification of reference gene primers within the assay. Sequence reads were collapsed and filtered to measure the absolute abundance of every unique TCRbeta CDR3 rearrangement. For each sample, productive Simpson clonality was calculated as the square root of Simpson's diversity index over productive rearrangements. TCRdb's version of the immuneACCESS table is confined to in-frame rearrangements and falls short of the full clone set. An unresolved V gene accounts for under half of the shortfall where checked; the remainder is of unknown origin. V and J calls and clone size come straight from that table; D and trimming were deduced from the DNA. In this sample the table shows 84,000 or so clones, roughly 86% of which occur a single time. The ten largest clonotypes hold approximately 7.4% of the sample.

Clipping removes 1 base from V and 8 bases from J, with 15 as the unmatched junction base count. The germline V gene sets CDR1 to SQVTM and CDR2 to ANQGSEA. The cysteine opens and the phenylalanine closes a CDR3 of 16 amino acids. Of all the DNA, just the CDR3 is kept, 48 bases in frame from base 1. Input material: peripheral blood. The rearrangement joined TRBV29-1 to TRBJ1-2; TRBD1 matches 8 bases in the middle. This receptor was identified in a man aged 70 or older with acute or convalescent COVID-19. CDR3 region: CSVEGQGARRSEGYTF. The DNA sequence is given as TGCAGCGTTGAAGGGCAGGGGGCGCGGAGATCGGAAGGCTACACCTTC.